This TCR beta chain was captured in a study of CD8+ T cells in alopecia areata. V was trimmed by 1 base and J by 1 base, leaving 6 bases between them. This CDR3 contains 14 residues. Germline loops: CDR1 SGHDT, CDR2 YYEEEE. Treatment given: oral pan-JAK inhibitor, 5-10 mg twice daily. Researchers took lesional scalp punch biopsies and peripheral blood from people who were alopecia areata patients. As the sequencing template, cDNA was produced by extracting RNA and reverse transcribing it. Libraries were prepared by immunoSEQ multiplex PCR; TCRdb keeps only in-frame clonotypes and omits some of them. Of about 200,000 clones listed, under 60% are singletons. About this clone: What it recognizes is unknown.

General study findings and limits: Scalp clonality and expanded CD8+ clones among the top 100 were significantly decreased by tofacitinib. While tofacitinib was given, many expanded lesional clones persisted in scalp and blood.

This specimen consisted of CD4+ T cells sorted from blood, obtained at week 4, from a patient treated with tofacitinib. The source of this sequence is a human donor with alopecia areata. The chain employs TRBV5-6 and TRBJ1-5; TRBD1 is a possible D gene (5 bases). CDR3 protein: CASSLWDSNQPQHF. CDR3 bases: TGTGCCAGCAGCTTGTGGGACAGCAATCAGCCCCAGCATTTT. Filled out from reference TRBV5-6 and TRBJ1-5, the complete variable domain reads DAGVTQSPTHLIKTRGQQVTLRCSPKSGHDTVSWYQQALGQGPQFIFQYYEEEERQRGNFPDRFSGHQFPNYSSELNVNALLLGDSALYLCASSLWDSNQPQHFGDGTRLSIL.